A single sample gave rise to the 25 T cell receptor beta chains below, sequenced in a study of Graves' ophthalmopathy and Graves' hyperthyroidism. RNA transcripts served as template for amplifying TCR beta CDR3 sequences. The authors performed first-round RT-PCR with HTBI primers and then a second-round multiplex PCR. TCRdb independently ran MiXCR on the multiplex PCR reads; one entry per CDR3 protein. The sample has roughly 500,000 distinct CDR3 sequences; approximately 14% are singletons. Sequencing was performed on blood. The receptor set was obtained from a woman aged 25-40 years with Graves' ophthalmopathy.

This clonotype was counted a few times. The rearrangement joins TRBV3-1 to TRBJ1-5, with D unclear. The germline V and J ends were trimmed by 1 base and 3 bases, with 7 bases remaining between them. CDR1 and CDR2 from the germline V gene are LGHDT and YNNKEL (reference sequence). This CDR3 is 14 amino acids long. The DNA of the CDR3 is TGTGCCAGCAGCCAAGCGGGATTCAATCAGCCCCAGCATTTT. Encoded protein: CASSQAGFNQPQHF. The full variable domain, in which reference TRBV3-1 and TRBJ1-5 provide the parts outside the CDR3, is DTAVSQTPKYLVTQMGNDKSIKCEQNLGHDTMYWYKQDSKKFLKIMFSYNNKELIINETVPNRFSPKSPDKAHLNLHINSLELGDSAVYFCASSQAGFNQPQHFGDGTRLSIL.

Note on this clonotype: A much larger clone sits a single nucleotide away, making a read error possible. Likely a read error: the CDR3 ends without its conserved phenylalanine or tryptophan. The chain couples TRBV11-2 to TRBJ2-2, with D uncertain. V lost 5 bases, J lost 8 bases, and 15 bases lay in between. Germline CDR1 and CDR2: SGHAT and FQNNGV. This CDR3 comprises 14 residues. CDR3 sequence reads: CASSVQLSPGELFL. DNA of the CDR3: TGTGCCAGCAGCGTCCAGCTCAGTCCGGGGGAGCTGTTTTTG.

This clonotype has only a few counts. This CDR3 is CSARDMGRDSYEQYF. In DNA form, the CDR3 reads TGCAGTGCTAGAGATATGGGCAGGGACTCCTACGAGCAGTACTTC. The chain couples TRBV20-1 to TRBJ2-7, with D possibly matching TRBD1 (5 bases). CDR1 is DFQATT and CDR2 is SNEGSKA in the germline V gene (reference sequence). Trimming removed 0 bases from V and 0 bases from J, with 12 bases in between. The CDR3 has 15 residues.

This clonotype was recorded many times. J is TRBJ2-7 and V is TRBV5-1, with D possibly matching TRBD1 (5 bases). Looked up from germline, CDR1 is SGHRS and CDR2 is YFSETQ. V was shortened by 1 base and J by 1 base, with 9 bases between the two germline ends. The length of the CDR3 is 14 residues. CDR3 residues: CASSLLPGSYEQYF. CDR3 coding DNA: TGCGCCAGCAGCTTGCTTCCAGGGTCCTACGAGCAGTACTTC.

This clonotype came up many times. V usage is TRBV12-3 or TRBV12-4 and J usage is TRBJ2-5; D may correspond to TRBD1 or TRBD2 (5 bases each). This CDR3 has 15 amino acids. V shed 5 bases and J shed 4 bases, with 17 bases lying between them. The CDR3 bases are TGTGCCAGCAGTCCAGGTGGGGGTGACGGAGAGACCCAGTACTTC. Its translation is CASSPGGGDGETQYF.

At least ten counts were recorded for this clonotype. The chain carries TRBV5-1 and TRBJ2-7, with no clear D. CDR1 is SGHRS, CDR2 YFSETQ, per germline. V was clipped by 4 bases and J by 1 base, with 12 bases between them. There are 14 residues in the CDR3. Here the CDR3 DNA reads TGCGCCAGCAGCCCTCGGTACGGATCCTACGAGCAGTACTTC. Encoded protein: CASSPRYGSYEQYF.

The J gene is TRBJ2-7, the V gene TRBV9, with 8 bases identical to TRBD2. Trimming removed 1 base from V and 0 bases from J; junction bases left unmatched: 21. Germline CDR1 and CDR2: SGDLS and YYNGEE. The CDR3 runs 21 residues. The CDR3 is CASSVSVRWASGRHSSYEQYF. The DNA for the CDR3 is TGTGCCAGCAGCGTATCGGTTCGGTGGGCTAGCGGGCGACATAGCTCCTACGAGCAGTACTTC. Drawing the rest from reference TRBV9 and TRBJ2-7, the complete variable domain is DSGVTQTPKHLITATGQRVTLRCSPRSGDLSVYWYQQSLDQGLQFLIQYYNGEERAKGNILERFSAQQFPDLHSELNLSSLELGDSALYFCASSVSVRWASGRHSSYEQYFGPGTRLTVT.

The V call is TRBV10-3, the J call TRBJ1-5, with 7 bases fitting TRBD1. From germline, CDR1 is ENHRY and CDR2 SYGVKD. After removal of 6 bases from V and 0 bases from J, the junction contained 5 bases not matched to a gene. The CDR3 has 15 amino acids. This CDR3 is CAISDREDSNQPQHF. As DNA, the CDR3 is TGTGCCATCAGCGACAGGGAAGATAGCAATCAGCCCCAGCATTTT.

Ten or more counts support this clonotype. This chain links TRBV10-3 with TRBJ2-5, with 7 positions matching TRBD1. Germline V gene lookup returns CDR1 ENHRY and CDR2 SYGVKD. J lost 5 bases, V lost 11 bases, and 14 bases had no gene match. CDR3 length: 14 residues. CDR3 sequence: CAVAGTAVPETQYF. CDR3 nucleotide sequence: TGTGCCGTCGCCGGGACAGCGGTTCCGGAGACCCAGTACTTC.

This clonotype was observed at least ten times. This chain links TRBV28 with TRBJ1-2; the match to TRBD1 covers 9 bases. The CDR3 is made up of 15 amino acids. CDR1 is MDHEN and CDR2 is SYDVKM in the germline V gene. V was pared by 1 base and J by 6 bases, with 6 bases of the junction left unmatched. The CDR3 DNA is TGTGCCAGCAGTTTATATCGGGGACAGGGAAATGGCTACACCTTC. Its translation is CASSLYRGQGNGYTF.

This clonotype was counted ten times or more. This chain links TRBV11-2 with TRBJ2-7, with D perhaps TRBD1 (6 bases). The V end lost 6 bases, the J end lost 5 bases, and 14 bases lay between the germline ends. The CDR3 is made up of 13 amino acids. The germline V gene has CDR1 SGHAT and CDR2 FQNNGV. Here the CDR3 DNA reads TGTGCCAGCAGTTCCAGGGGCCGGGACGAGCAGTACTTC. Amino acids: CASSSRGRDEQYF. Using reference TRBV11-2 and TRBJ2-7 for the parts outside the CDR3, the full variable domain is EAGVAQSPRYKIIEKRQSVAFWCNPISGHATLYWYQQILGQGPKLLIQFQNNGVVDDSQLPKDRFSAERLKGVDSTLKIQPAKLEDSAVYLCASSSRGRDEQYFGPGTRLTVT.

As regards this clonotype: This could be a read error, since a much larger clone is one nucleotide away. This chain links TRBV6-5 with TRBJ2-7, with 12 bases identical to TRBD2. This CDR3 has 15 residues. Trimming removed 0 bases from V and 4 bases from J; junction bases left unmatched: 1. From germline, CDR1 is MNHEY and CDR2 SVGAGI. CDR3: CASSYSTSGSYEQYF. The CDR3 region has the DNA TGTGCCAGCAGTTACTCGACTAGCGGGAGTTACGAGCAGTACTTC.

The J gene is TRBJ2-2, the V gene TRBV29-1; TRBD2 aligns across 11 bases. The junction had 5 bases not matched to a gene; V was cut back by 4 bases and J by 1 base. The CDR3 contains 16 residues. Germline V lookup: CDR1 SQVTM, CDR2 ANQGSEA. The CDR3 nucleotides are TGCAGCGTTGGGGACGGGACTAGCGGGAACACCGGGGAGCTGTTTTTT. This encodes CSVGDGTSGNTGELFF.

This clonotype was seen repeatedly, ten times or more. This chain links TRBV7-2 with TRBJ2-4; 7 bases agree with TRBD1. The CDR3 runs 14 residues. With V trimmed by 4 bases and J by 5 bases, 5 bases remained unmatched. Germline V gene data show CDR1 as SGHTA and CDR2 as FQGNSA. CDR3 loop: CASSSRDRQNIQYF. As DNA, the CDR3 is TGTGCCAGCAGCTCCCGGGACAGACAAAACATTCAGTACTTC.

The chain employs TRBV5-1 and TRBJ2-5; maybe TRBD2 (6 bases). The CDR3 contains 15 residues. V was clipped by 4 bases and J by 5 bases, with 18 bases between them. Germline V lookup: CDR1 SGHRS, CDR2 YFSETQ. This CDR3 reads CASSGGSGRGETQYF. The DNA of the CDR3 is TGCGCCAGCAGCGGGGGGTCGGGGAGAGGCGAGACCCAGTACTTC.

The CDR3 region has the DNA TGTGCCAGCAGTTTGGGGGGAAGATCGCCCTACGAGCAGTACTTC. Translation gives CASSLGGRSPYEQYF. The chain joins TRBV27 to TRBJ2-7; TRBD2 is a possible D gene (6 bases). The V gene lost 3 bases and the J gene lost 2 bases, with 14 bases spanning the gap. Germline CDR1 and CDR2: MNHEY and SMNVEV (reference sequence). The CDR3 is 15 amino acids.

In its sample, this clonotype was seen many times. At one of its ends the junction is not consistent with the germline gene, which may arise from a read error. The V gene is TRBV6-5, the J gene TRBJ1-1; 8 positions agree with TRBD1. The CDR3 covers 13 residues. CDR1 is MNHEY and CDR2 is SVGAGI in the germline V gene. CDR3 DNA sequence: TGTGCCAGCAGCTACTCATACAGGGGGAAAGCTTTCTTT. Translation gives CASSYSYRGKAFF.

This clonotype was detected ten times or more. The rearrangement links TRBV30 to TRBJ2-7; D possibly corresponds to TRBD2 (7 bases). Germline loops: CDR1 GTSNPN, CDR2 SVGIG (reference sequence). CDR3 size: 13 residues. V lost 2 bases and J 1 base, leaving 9 bases between the germline ends. The CDR3 DNA reads as TGTGCCTGGAGTCGGGGGGCGTCCTACGAGCAGTACTTC. Translated, it gives CAWSRGASYEQYF.

The table lists this clonotype with many counts. The genes are TRBV12-3 or TRBV12-4 and TRBJ2-5, with TRBD2 matching over 8 bases. V was pared by 6 bases and J by 5 bases, with 5 bases of the junction left unmatched. The CDR3 covers 13 residues. In DNA, the CDR3 is TGTGCCAGCAGGGGAGCGGGAGAGGAGACCCAGTACTTC. Protein: CASRGAGEETQYF.

The chain joins TRBV12-3 or TRBV12-4 to TRBJ2-4; D is undetermined. V was trimmed by 6 bases and J by 7 bases, leaving 19 bases between them. The CDR3 covers 15 residues. CDR3 nucleotides: TGTGCCAGCAGCTTTAGCCGGGCCCCTAATAACATTCAGTACTTC. Translated, it gives CASSFSRAPNNIQYF.

This clonotype turned up a few times. This rearrangement joins TRBV28 to TRBJ1-1; a weak D match, TRBD1 (5 bases). The CDR3 totals 16 residues. Looked up from germline, CDR1 is MDHEN and CDR2 is SYDVKM. Trimming removed 4 bases from V and 0 bases from J, with 15 bases in between. CDR3 amino acids: CASSSPGGPMNTEAFF. The CDR3 nucleotides are TGTGCCAGCAGTTCCCCGGGGGGACCCATGAACACTGAAGCTTTCTTT.

This clonotype was observed many times. The chain joins TRBV18 to TRBJ1-1, with D maybe TRBD1 (5 bases). Trimming cost V 1 base and J 7 bases, with 16 bases left between them. CDR1 and CDR2 from the germline V gene are KGHSH and LQKENI. The CDR3 sequence is 15 residues long. Here the CDR3 reads CASSPLAGTANEAFF. CDR3 sequence (DNA): TGTGCCAGCTCACCACTAGCAGGGACGGCGAATGAAGCTTTCTTT.

This clonotype was counted at least ten times. V is TRBV7-2 and J is TRBJ2-7; D gene uncertain. Germline loops: CDR1 SGHTA, CDR2 FQGNSA. This CDR3 contains 14 residues. V was pared by 3 bases and J by 0 bases, with 9 bases between. The CDR3 bases are TGTGCCAGCAGCTTCGAGATCCGCTCCTACGAGCAGTACTTC. This sequence encodes CASSFEIRSYEQYF.

This clonotype was counted at least ten times. This sequence joins TRBV6-2 or TRBV6-3 and TRBJ2-5; unclear D gene. This CDR3 region has 12 residues. Germline loops: CDR1 MNHEY, CDR2 SVGEGT. Trimming stripped 6 bases from V and 0 bases from J, with 5 bases between. This chain's CDR3 is CASSRNQETQYF. The CDR3, as DNA: TGTGCCAGCAGCAGAAACCAAGAGACCCAGTACTTC.

This clonotype has a count of ten or more. The V call is TRBV7-2, the J call TRBJ2-7, with D possibly being TRBD2 (6 bases). The CDR3 runs 14 residues. Germline loops: CDR1 SGHTA, CDR2 FQGNSA. V was cut by 1 base and J by 3 bases, with 10 bases left in between. CDR3 sequence: CASSLGWRDYEQYF. In nucleotides, the CDR3 is TGTGCCAGCAGCTTAGGATGGCGGGACTACGAGCAGTACTTC.